These T cell receptor beta chains were read from a single sample in a study of blood T cell repertoires in COVID-19. TCRdb's copy holds only in-frame clones and misses some; the assay was immunoSEQ multiplex PCR. The sample consists of about 200,000 clones, more than 75% of them appearing once. The sequenced sample was peripheral blood. These receptors were collected from a woman between 40 and 55 years old with COVID-19, enrolled during active disease. Both conserved end residues are part of each CDR3. The order of the fields is V gene, D gene, J gene, clone size, CDR3 DNA, CDR3 protein. D genes are given only for firm matches. Not every row has a clone size; where given, it reads once, few, many or a size class.

v_gene: TRBV7-9; d_gene: TRBD1; j_gene: TRBJ1-1; abundance: -; CDR3nt: TGTGCCAGCAGCTTTGACAGGGTCACTGAAGCTTTCTTT; CDR3aa: CASSFDRVTEAFF
v_gene: TRBV27; d_gene: -; j_gene: TRBJ1-1; abundance: once; CDR3nt: TGTGCCAGCAGTTTCTCCCGGACAGTCAAAAAACCTGAAGCTTTCTTT; CDR3aa: CASSFSRTVKKPEAFF
v_gene: TRBV5-1; d_gene: -; j_gene: TRBJ2-2; abundance: -; CDR3nt: TGCGCCAGCAGCTTGCGGGGACACGAAAACACCGGGGAGCTGTTTTTT; CDR3aa: CASSLRGHENTGELFF
v_gene: TRBV7-9; d_gene: TRBD2; j_gene: TRBJ2-1; abundance: -; CDR3nt: TGTGCCAGCAGCTTACTCGGGACTAGCGGGTACAATGAGCAGTTCTTC; CDR3aa: CASSLLGTSGYNEQFF
v_gene: TRBV19; d_gene: -; j_gene: TRBJ1-3; abundance: -; CDR3nt: TGTGCCAGTAGTTTCACAGGGTTTGGAAACACCATATATTTT; CDR3aa: CASSFTGFGNTIYF
v_gene: TRBV3-1/TRBV3-2; d_gene: -; j_gene: TRBJ1-1; abundance: -; CDR3nt: TGTGCCAGCAGCCAAGATCCCCGCCCGAGGGGGACTGAAGCTTTCTTT; CDR3aa: CASSQDPRPRGTEAFF
v_gene: TRBV5-4; d_gene: -; j_gene: TRBJ2-1; abundance: -; CDR3nt: TGTGCCAGCAGCTTGGAGGTCCAGGTTTACAATGAGCAGTTCTTC; CDR3aa: CASSLEVQVYNEQFF
v_gene: TRBV19; d_gene: TRBD1; j_gene: TRBJ2-2; abundance: -; CDR3nt: TGTGCCAGTAGCATACAGGGGGCGCCGGTCGGGGAGCTGTTTTTT; CDR3aa: CASSIQGAPVGELFF
v_gene: TRBV5-1; d_gene: -; j_gene: TRBJ2-3; abundance: once; CDR3nt: TGCGCCAGCAGCTTGGACTCGACAGATACGCAGTATTTT; CDR3aa: CASSLDSTDTQYF
v_gene: TRBV10-3; d_gene: -; j_gene: TRBJ2-1; abundance: -; CDR3nt: TGTGCCATACCCTCCGGGAGAACTTCACTTTATGAGCAGTTCTTC; CDR3aa: CAIPSGRTSLYEQFF
v_gene: TRBV3-1/TRBV3-2; d_gene: TRBD2; j_gene: TRBJ2-1; abundance: -; CDR3nt: TGTGCCAGCAGCCAAGATCGGGTACTAGCGGGGGGTGATGAGCAGTTCTTC; CDR3aa: CASSQDRVLAGGDEQFF
v_gene: TRBV28; d_gene: -; j_gene: TRBJ2-3; abundance: many; CDR3nt: TGTGCCAGCAGTTCCCAGGGTCTGGATACGCAGTATTTT; CDR3aa: CASSSQGLDTQYF
v_gene: TRBV9; d_gene: -; j_gene: TRBJ2-1; abundance: few; CDR3nt: TGTGCCAGCAGTGGCGGAGGCGGCAACTCCTACAATGAGCAGTTCTTC; CDR3aa: CASSGGGGNSYNEQFF
v_gene: TRBV6-6; d_gene: TRBD1; j_gene: TRBJ2-6; abundance: -; CDR3nt: TGTGCCAGCAGTTGGGACAGCTCTGGGGCCAACGTCCTGACTTTC; CDR3aa: CASSWDSSGANVLTF
v_gene: TRBV12-5; d_gene: -; j_gene: TRBJ2-1; abundance: few; CDR3nt: TGTGCTAGTGGTTTGGTCGGGGGGCCGAATGAGCAGTTCTTC; CDR3aa: CASGLVGGPNEQFF
v_gene: TRBV4-2; d_gene: TRBD2; j_gene: TRBJ2-3; abundance: few; CDR3nt: TGTGCCAGCAGCCAAGCGGCTAGCGGAGAGAGAGATACGCAGTATTTT; CDR3aa: CASSQAASGERDTQYF
v_gene: TRBV11-2; d_gene: -; j_gene: TRBJ2-2; abundance: -; CDR3nt: TGTGCCAGCAGCTTAGATCCTGGGAGGAGGGCCGGGGAGCTGTTTTTT; CDR3aa: CASSLDPGRRAGELFF
v_gene: TRBV19; d_gene: TRBD1; j_gene: TRBJ1-2; abundance: once; CDR3nt: TGTGCCAGTAGTACCCGGACAGGGGGCTTCATCTATGGCTACACCTTC; CDR3aa: CASSTRTGGFIYGYTF
v_gene: TRBV2; d_gene: -; j_gene: TRBJ2-7; abundance: few; CDR3nt: TGTGCCAGCGGATCGGGGTACGAGCAGTACTTC; CDR3aa: CASGSGYEQYF
v_gene: TRBV7-9; d_gene: TRBD2; j_gene: TRBJ2-1; abundance: once; CDR3nt: TGTGCCAGCAGCTTGGTAGCGGGGGGGCCAGGTGAGCAGTTCTTC; CDR3aa: CASSLVAGGPGEQFF
v_gene: TRBV5-1; d_gene: -; j_gene: TRBJ2-1; abundance: once; CDR3nt: TGCGCCAGCAGCTTGTCAGGCACAGAGGGATGGTTCTTC; CDR3aa: CASSLSGTEGWFF
v_gene: TRBV18; d_gene: TRBD1; j_gene: TRBJ2-1; abundance: -; CDR3nt: TGTGCCAGCTCTCAAGGGACAGGCAAGTACAATGAGCAGTTCTTC; CDR3aa: CASSQGTGKYNEQFF
v_gene: TRBV10-3; d_gene: -; j_gene: TRBJ1-1; abundance: -; CDR3nt: TGTGCCATCAGTGAGTTGGAGGACAGTGAAGCTTTCTTT; CDR3aa: CAISELEDSEAFF
v_gene: TRBV3-1/TRBV3-2; d_gene: -; j_gene: TRBJ2-5; abundance: -; CDR3nt: TGTGCCAGCAGCCAAGGGGGGGAAGAGACCCAGTACTTC; CDR3aa: CASSQGGEETQYF
v_gene: TRBV5-6; d_gene: -; j_gene: TRBJ1-6; abundance: -; CDR3nt: TGTGCCAGCAGCTCAGTAAGCTCCTATAATTCACCCCTCCACTTT; CDR3aa: CASSSVSSYNSPLHF